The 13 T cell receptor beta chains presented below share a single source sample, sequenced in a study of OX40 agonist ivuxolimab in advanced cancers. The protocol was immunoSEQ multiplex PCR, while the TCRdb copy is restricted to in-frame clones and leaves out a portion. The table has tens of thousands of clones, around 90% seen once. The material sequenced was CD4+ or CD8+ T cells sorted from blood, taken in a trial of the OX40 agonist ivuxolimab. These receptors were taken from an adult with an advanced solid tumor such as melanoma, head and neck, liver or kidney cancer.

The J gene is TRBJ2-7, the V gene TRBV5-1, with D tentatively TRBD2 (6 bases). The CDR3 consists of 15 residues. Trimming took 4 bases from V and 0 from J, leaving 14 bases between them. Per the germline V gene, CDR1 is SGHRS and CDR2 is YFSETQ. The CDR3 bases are TGCGCCAGCAGCAATCAAGCGGGTGCCTCCTACGAGCAGTACTTC. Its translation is CASSNQAGASYEQYF.

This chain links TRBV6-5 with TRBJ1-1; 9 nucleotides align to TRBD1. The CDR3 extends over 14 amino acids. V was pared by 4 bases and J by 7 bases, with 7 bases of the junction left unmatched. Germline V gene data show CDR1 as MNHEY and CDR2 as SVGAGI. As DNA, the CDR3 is TGTGCCAGCAGTTTCGGACAGGGGTTGGGTGAAGCTTTCTTT. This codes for CASSFGQGLGEAFF.

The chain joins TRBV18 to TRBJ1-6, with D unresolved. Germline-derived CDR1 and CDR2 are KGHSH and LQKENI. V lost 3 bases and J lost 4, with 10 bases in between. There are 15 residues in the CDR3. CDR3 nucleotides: TGTGCCAGCTCACCTCCGGGTGCGTATAATTCACCCCTCCACTTT. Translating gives CASSPPGAYNSPLHF.

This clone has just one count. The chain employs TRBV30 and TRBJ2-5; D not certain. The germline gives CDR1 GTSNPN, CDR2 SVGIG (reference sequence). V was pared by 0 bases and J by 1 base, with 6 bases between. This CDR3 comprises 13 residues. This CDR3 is CAWSVGSQETQYF. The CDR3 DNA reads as TGTGCCTGGAGTGTGGGAAGCCAAGAGACCCAGTACTTC. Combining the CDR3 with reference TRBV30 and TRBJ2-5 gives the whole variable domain SQTIHQWPATLVQPVGSPLSLECTVEGTSNPNLYWYRQAAGRGLQLLFYSVGIGQISSEVPQNLSASRPQDRQFILSSKKLLLSDSGFYLCAWSVGSQETQYFGPGTRLLVL.

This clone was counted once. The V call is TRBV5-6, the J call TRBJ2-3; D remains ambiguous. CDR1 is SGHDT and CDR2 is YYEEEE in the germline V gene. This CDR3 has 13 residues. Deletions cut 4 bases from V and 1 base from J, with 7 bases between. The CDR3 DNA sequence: TGTGCCAGCAGCAAGAGCGGCACAGATACGCAGTATTTT. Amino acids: CASSKSGTDTQYF.

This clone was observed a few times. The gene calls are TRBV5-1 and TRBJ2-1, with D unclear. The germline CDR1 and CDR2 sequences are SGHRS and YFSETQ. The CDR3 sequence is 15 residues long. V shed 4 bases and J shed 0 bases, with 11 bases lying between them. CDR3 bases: TGCGCCAGCAGCAACGGACCGAGCTCCTACAATGAGCAGTTCTTC. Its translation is CASSNGPSSYNEQFF.

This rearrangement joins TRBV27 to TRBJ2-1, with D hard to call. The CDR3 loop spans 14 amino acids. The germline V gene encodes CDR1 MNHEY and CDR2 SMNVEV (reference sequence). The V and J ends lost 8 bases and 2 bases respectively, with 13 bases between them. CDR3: CASGRAATYNEQFF. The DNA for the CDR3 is TGTGCCAGCGGTAGGGCGGCCACCTACAATGAGCAGTTCTTC.

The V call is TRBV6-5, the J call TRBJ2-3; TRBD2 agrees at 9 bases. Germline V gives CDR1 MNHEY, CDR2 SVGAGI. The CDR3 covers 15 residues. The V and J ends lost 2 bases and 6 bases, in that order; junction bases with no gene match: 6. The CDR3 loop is CASSYVSGGQDTQYF. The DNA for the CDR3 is TGTGCCAGCAGTTACGTCAGCGGGGGGCAGGATACGCAGTATTTT.

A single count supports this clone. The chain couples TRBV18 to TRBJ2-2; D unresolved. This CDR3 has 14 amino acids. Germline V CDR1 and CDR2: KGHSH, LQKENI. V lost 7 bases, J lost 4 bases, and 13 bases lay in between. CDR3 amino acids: CASLSLFPTGELFF. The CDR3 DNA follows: TGTGCCAGCTTGTCCCTTTTTCCCACCGGGGAGCTGTTTTTT. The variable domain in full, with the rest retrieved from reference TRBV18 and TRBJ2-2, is NAGVMQNPRHLVRRRGQEARLRCSPMKGHSHVYWYRQLPEEGLKFMVYLQKENIIDESGMPKERFSAEFPKEGPSILRIQQVVRGDSAAYFCASLSLFPTGELFFGEGSRLTVL.

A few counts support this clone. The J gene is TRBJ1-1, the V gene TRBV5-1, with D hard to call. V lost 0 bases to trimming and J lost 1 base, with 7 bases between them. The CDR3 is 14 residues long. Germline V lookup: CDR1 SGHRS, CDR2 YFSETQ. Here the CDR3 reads CASSLEHANTEAFF. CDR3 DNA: TGCGCCAGCAGCTTGGAACATGCGAACACTGAAGCTTTCTTT.

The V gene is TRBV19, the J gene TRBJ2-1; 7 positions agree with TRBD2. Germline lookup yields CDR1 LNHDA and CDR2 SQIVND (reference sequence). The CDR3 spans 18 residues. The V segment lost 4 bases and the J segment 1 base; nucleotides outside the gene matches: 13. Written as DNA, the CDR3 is TGTGCCAGTAGTACCCGGGGTAGCGGGCTCCATTCCTACAATGAGCAGTTCTTC. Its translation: CASSTRGSGLHSYNEQFF.

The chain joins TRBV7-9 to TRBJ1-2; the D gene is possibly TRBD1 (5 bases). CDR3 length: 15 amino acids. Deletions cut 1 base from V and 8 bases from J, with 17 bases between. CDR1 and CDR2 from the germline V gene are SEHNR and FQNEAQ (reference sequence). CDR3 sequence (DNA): TGTGCCAGCAGCTTAGTTGGGGTTGCTGGGACCGGCTACACCTTC. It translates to CASSLVGVAGTGYTF.

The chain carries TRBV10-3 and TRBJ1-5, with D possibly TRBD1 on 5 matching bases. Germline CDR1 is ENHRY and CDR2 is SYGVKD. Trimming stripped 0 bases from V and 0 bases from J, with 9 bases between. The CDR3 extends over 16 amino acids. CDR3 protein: CAISESGGSSNQPQHF. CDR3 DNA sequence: TGTGCCATCAGTGAGTCGGGGGGTTCTAGCAATCAGCCCCAGCATTTT.